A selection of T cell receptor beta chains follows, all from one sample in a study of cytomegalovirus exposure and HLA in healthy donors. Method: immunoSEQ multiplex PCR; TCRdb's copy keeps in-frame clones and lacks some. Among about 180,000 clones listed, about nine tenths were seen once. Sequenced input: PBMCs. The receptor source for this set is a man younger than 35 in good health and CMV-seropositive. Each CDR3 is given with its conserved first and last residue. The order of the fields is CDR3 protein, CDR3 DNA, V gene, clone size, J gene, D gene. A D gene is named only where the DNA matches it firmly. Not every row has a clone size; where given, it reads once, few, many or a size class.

CAIAAGAEEKLFF,TGTGCGATCGCTGCGGGGGCAGAGGAAAAACTGTTTTTT,TRBV7-7,.,TRBJ1-4,.
CASSPRGNYGYTF,TGTGCCAGCAGCCCCAGGGGGAACTATGGCTACACCTTC,TRBV7-2,.,TRBJ1-2,TRBD1
CASSLGQTYNEQFF,TGTGCCAGCAGTTTGGGACAGACCTACAATGAGCAGTTCTTC,TRBV27,.,TRBJ2-1,TRBD1
CASSAGDNQPQHF,TGCGCCAGCAGCGCAGGTGACAATCAGCCCCAGCATTTT,TRBV5-1,.,TRBJ1-5,.
CASSGLAGYNEQFF,TGTGCCAGCAGCGGACTAGCGGGGTACAATGAGCAGTTCTTC,TRBV11-1,.,TRBJ2-1,TRBD2
CASSYGGSAYEQYF,TGTGCCAGCAGTTACGGGGGGTCGGCCTACGAGCAGTACTTC,TRBV6-6,once,TRBJ2-7,.
CASSLASGSPISYEQYF,TGCGCCAGCAGCTTGGCTAGCGGGAGTCCCATCTCCTACGAGCAGTACTTC,TRBV5-1,.,TRBJ2-7,TRBD2
CASSQRLAGDNEQFF,TGTGCCAGCAGTCAAAGACTAGCGGGAGACAATGAGCAGTTCTTC,TRBV27,.,TRBJ2-1,TRBD2
CASSSQGFGEKLFF,TGTGCCAGCAGCTCCCAGGGGTTCGGGGAAAAACTGTTTTTT,TRBV7-8,.,TRBJ1-4,.
CASSLGGTSGYEQYF,TGCGCCAGCAGCTTGGGGGGGACTAGCGGATACGAGCAGTACTTC,TRBV5-1,.,TRBJ2-7,TRBD2
CASSLRGGDHTEAFF,TGTGCCAGCAGCTTGAGGGGAGGGGATCACACTGAAGCTTTCTTT,TRBV5-5,.,TRBJ1-1,.
CASSLDLAGGNNEQFF,TGTGCCAGCTCCCTGGACTTAGCGGGGGGGAACAATGAGCAGTTCTTC,TRBV18,.,TRBJ2-1,TRBD2
CSASQGEGQYF,TGCAGTGCTAGTCAGGGGGAAGGGCAGTACTTC,TRBV20-1,.,TRBJ2-7,TRBD1
CASTGTVNQPQHF,TGTGCCAGTACCGGGACAGTCAATCAGCCCCAGCATTTT,TRBV19,.,TRBJ1-5,TRBD1
CASKSWDSGYTF,TGTGCCAGCAAGAGTTGGGACAGTGGCTACACCTTC,TRBV27,once,TRBJ1-2,TRBD1
CASSGITTGLELGYGYTF,TGTGCCAGCAGCGGCATCACTACAGGGCTTGAGTTGGGCTATGGCTACACCTTC,TRBV9,.,TRBJ1-2,.
CASRRKRTEGQPQHF,TGTGCCAGCAGACGCAAGAGGACAGAGGGGCAGCCCCAGCATTTT,TRBV28,.,TRBJ1-5,.
CASSQETGGGYTF,TGCGCCAGCAGCCAAGAGACAGGGGGTGGCTACACCTTC,TRBV4-3,.,TRBJ1-2,TRBD1
CAISDRTRGNEQFF,TGTGCCATCAGTGACCGGACTCGTGGCAATGAGCAGTTCTTC,TRBV10-3,.,TRBJ2-1,.
CASSSNPLYEQYF,TGTGCCAGCAGCTCTAATCCCCTATACGAGCAGTACTTC,TRBV11-2,few,TRBJ2-7,.
CAVGRGETQYF,TGTGCCGTTGGGAGGGGAGAGACCCAGTACTTC,TRBV19,.,TRBJ2-5,TRBD2
CASRLQGANTEAFF,TGTGCCAGCAGGCTACAGGGGGCGAACACTGAAGCTTTCTTT,TRBV6-1,.,TRBJ1-1,TRBD1
CASSSGHWADYGYTF,TGTGCCAGCAGTTCCGGACACTGGGCGGACTATGGCTACACCTTC,TRBV28,.,TRBJ1-2,.
CATFLPGDTQYF,TGTGCCACCTTTCTCCCCGGTGATACGCAGTATTTT,TRBV10-3,.,TRBJ2-3,.
CSASGRNQPQHF,TGCAGCGCATCAGGGAGGAATCAGCCCCAGCATTTT,TRBV29-1,.,TRBJ1-5,.
CASSPRPVSSNPETQYF,TGTGCCAGCAGCCCTCGTCCTGTTAGTTCTAACCCGGAGACCCAGTACTTC,TRBV9,.,TRBJ2-5,.
CASSLRKTGGNNEQFF,TGTGCCAGCAGCTTAAGGAAGACAGGGGGCAACAATGAGCAGTTCTTC,TRBV11-3,once,TRBJ2-1,TRBD1
CASSMGTGGSNEQFF,TGTGCCAGTAGTATGGGGACAGGTGGATCCAATGAGCAGTTCTTC,TRBV19,.,TRBJ2-1,TRBD1
CASRVGPGSGELFF,TGTGCCAGCAGGGTAGGACCGGGATCCGGGGAGCTGTTTTTT,TRBV7-2,.,TRBJ2-2,.
CASSSGEVSNQPQHF,TGTGCCAGCAGCTCCGGGGAAGTTAGCAATCAGCCCCAGCATTTT,TRBV7-9,.,TRBJ1-5,.
CAWSGAGKLFF,TGCGCCTGGAGTGGCGCTGGAAAACTGTTTTTT,TRBV30,.,TRBJ1-4,.
CASSYSGTGSPYEQYF,TGCGCCAGCAGCTATTCCGGGACAGGGTCCCCCTACGAGCAGTACTTC,TRBV5-1,once,TRBJ2-7,TRBD1
CASSGRTNTGELFF,TGTGCCAGCAGCGGCCGCACTAACACCGGGGAGCTGTTTTTT,TRBV9,.,TRBJ2-2,.
CASSYRDRGTDTQYF,TGTGCCAGCAGCTACCGGGACAGAGGCACAGATACGCAGTATTTT,TRBV11-2,.,TRBJ2-3,TRBD1